Each of the 28 T cell receptor beta chains below was sequenced from the same sample in a study of identifying expanded T cells in peripheral blood. The method was immunoSEQ multiplex PCR; TCRdb's version includes in-frame clones alone and lacks a portion of them. This table has 45,000 to 75,000 clones, over 80% appearing once. The sample was blood. The receptors were gathered from a person aged 18 to 75 in good health.

V is TRBV30 and J is TRBJ1-1; 8 nucleotides match TRBD1. J lost 3 bases, V lost 3 bases, and 3 bases had no gene match. The CDR3 has 13 amino acids. Germline V CDR1 and CDR2: GTSNPN, SVGIG (reference sequence). The CDR3 DNA is TGTGCCTGGAGGGACAGGGTAGACACTGAAGCTTTCTTT. Amino acid sequence: CAWRDRVDTEAFF.

The chain has TRBV29-1 and TRBJ1-2; 7 bases map to TRBD1. CDR1 and CDR2 (germline): SQVTM, ANQGSEA. This CDR3 contains 16 residues. The junction had 16 bases not matched to a gene; V was cut back by 5 bases and J by 4 bases. CDR3 DNA sequence: TGCAGCGTTTCTGACCGACAGGGAGAGGGTAGCTATGGCTACACCTTC. Its protein product is CSVSDRQGEGSYGYTF.

The rearrangement links TRBV7-2 to TRBJ2-3; 7 nucleotides align to TRBD2. This CDR3 is 15 amino acids long. CDR1 and CDR2 (germline): SGHTA, FQGNSA. Unmatched junction bases numbered 10, after V lost 4 bases and J lost 6 bases. In DNA form, the CDR3 reads TGTGCCAGCAGCTCCTTCCAACTGGGAGGGGATACGCAGTATTTT. Translated: CASSSFQLGGDTQYF.

The rearrangement uses TRBV6-6 and TRBJ2-2; D tentatively reads TRBD1 or TRBD2 (5 bases each). This CDR3 is built from 15 residues. In germline, CDR1 is MNHNY, CDR2 SVGAGI (reference sequence). Deletions cut 2 bases from V and 4 bases from J, with 11 bases between. CDR3 in amino acids: CASSYRAGTTGELFF. CDR3 bases: TGTGCCAGCAGTTACCGCGCAGGGACCACCGGGGAGCTGTTTTTT.

The V and J genes are TRBV28 and TRBJ2-7; D gene ambiguous. Germline V CDR1 and CDR2: MDHEN, SYDVKM. Trimming cost V 6 bases and J 0 bases, with 9 bases left between them. The CDR3 runs 13 residues. The DNA of the CDR3 is TGTGCCAGCAGGATCGATAGCTCCTACGAGCAGTACTTC. As protein: CASRIDSSYEQYF.

This chain joins TRBV11-3 and TRBJ2-1; 7 bases map to TRBD2. This CDR3 has 16 amino acids. V was clipped by 0 bases and J by 7 bases; unmatched bases: 9. Germline V gene data show CDR1 as SGHNT and CDR2 as YENEEA. The CDR3 nucleotides read TGTGCCAGCAGCTTAGATCTTAGCGGGTCGGGAAATGAGCAGTTCTTC. This translates into CASSLDLSGSGNEQFF.

This chain joins TRBV10-2 and TRBJ1-6; 8 bases agree with TRBD1. The CDR3 runs to 15 residues. Germline CDR1 WSHSY, CDR2 SAAADI. Germline trimming cut 6 bases from V and 3 bases from J; bases unmatched to any gene: 4. The CDR3 sequence: CASRKDRGYNSPLHF. CDR3 coding DNA: TGCGCCAGCAGGAAAGACAGGGGCTATAATTCACCCCTCCACTTT.

About this clone itself: At one of its ends the junction is not consistent with the germline gene, which may arise from a read error. V gene TRBV18 combines with J gene TRBJ1-1; 8 nucleotides agree with TRBD1. Looked up from germline, CDR1 is KGHSH and CDR2 is LQKENI. CDR3 length equals 16 residues. The CDR3 DNA reads TGTGCCAGCTCCCCACGACAGGGGTGGATGAACACTGAAGCTTTCTTT. It yields the protein CASSPRQGWMNTEAFF.

The chain joins TRBV7-9 to TRBJ2-1, with 15 nucleotides matching TRBD2. The length of the CDR3 is 16 residues. Trimming removed 5 bases from V and 7 bases from J; junction bases left unmatched: 6. Germline assignment: CDR1 SEHNR and CDR2 FQNEAQ (reference sequence). CDR3 loop: CASSGRGTSGRNEQFF. CDR3 nucleotides: TGTGCCAGCAGCGGTAGGGGGACTAGCGGGAGGAATGAGCAGTTCTTC.

The chain joins TRBV6-5 to TRBJ1-2; the D is unclear. V dropped 3 bases and J dropped 4 bases, with 18 bases sitting between them. This CDR3 contains 16 residues. CDR1 and CDR2 from the germline V gene are MNHEY and SVGAGI. The CDR3 DNA reads as TGTGCCAGCAGTTATGGCGGGGTGACGGGTTTCTATGGCTACACCTTC. This gives the protein CASSYGGVTGFYGYTF.

V is TRBV29-1 and J is TRBJ2-5, with D perhaps being TRBD1 or TRBD2 (5 bases each). V was cut by 7 bases and J by 0 bases, with 21 bases left in between. The CDR3 is 16 residues long. Germline values: CDR1 SQVTM, CDR2 ANQGSEA. CDR3: CSAGTSGHDNQETQYF. The CDR3 DNA is TGCAGCGCCGGGACCAGCGGACATGATAACCAAGAGACCCAGTACTTC.

CDR3 region: CASSLDLGSYEQYF. Written as DNA, the CDR3 is TGTGCCAGCAGCTTAGATTTAGGGTCCTACGAGCAGTACTTC. The J gene is TRBJ2-7, the V gene TRBV11-3; D not certain. V was shortened by 0 bases and J by 1 base, with 7 bases between the two germline ends. This CDR3 spans 14 amino acids. CDR1 and CDR2 (germline): SGHNT, YENEEA.

This sequence joins TRBV19 and TRBJ1-1; D remains unclear. The V gene's germline CDR1 is LNHDA and CDR2 SQIVND (reference sequence). This CDR3 is 13 amino acids long. Trimming stripped 6 bases from V and 10 bases from J, with 18 bases between. The CDR3 sequence is CASRRIGLVGAFF. CDR3 nucleotide sequence: TGTGCCAGTAGGAGGATAGGGCTGGTGGGAGCTTTCTTT.

CDR3 region: CASSELGFSATEAFF. The DNA of the CDR3 is TGTGCCAGCAGCGAACTAGGGTTTAGTGCGACTGAAGCTTTCTTT. The V and J genes are TRBV7-9 and TRBJ1-1; D unresolved. The CDR3 has 15 amino acids. Germline CDR1 is SEHNR and CDR2 is FQNEAQ (reference sequence). The V end lost 5 bases, the J end lost 5 bases, and 18 bases lay between the germline ends.

The genes are TRBV19 and TRBJ2-7, with D perhaps being TRBD1 or TRBD2 (5 bases each). CDR1 is LNHDA, CDR2 SQIVND, per germline (reference sequence). The CDR3 loop spans 16 amino acids. Trimming took 4 bases from V and 2 from J, leaving 18 bases between them. The DNA for the CDR3 is TGTGCCAGTAGTAGATCATCCGGGACCGCTGCCTACGAGCAGTACTTC. Protein product: CASSRSSGTAAYEQYF.

V usage is TRBV6-1 and J usage is TRBJ1-5, with D perhaps TRBD1 (6 bases). The CDR3 totals 15 residues. Trimming cost V 6 bases and J 4 bases, with 16 bases left between them. CDR1 and CDR2 (germline): MNHNS, SASEGT. The CDR3: CASSEQRQGNQPQHF. The CDR3 bases are TGTGCCAGCAGCGAACAAAGGCAGGGGAATCAGCCCCAGCATTTT.

The chain couples TRBV12-5 to TRBJ1-2, with D possibly being TRBD1 (6 bases). Germline lookup yields CDR1 LGHNT and CDR2 FRNRAP. The CDR3 covers 17 residues. V lost 6 bases and J lost 0, with 20 bases in between. The CDR3 DNA follows: TGTGCTAGTGGCCAATCGGTACGGGGGCCAACTAACTATGGCTACACCTTC. It translates to CASGQSVRGPTNYGYTF.

This chain joins TRBV6-1 and TRBJ1-2, with a tentative D call TRBD1 (6 bases). The CDR3 sequence is 13 residues long. Germline V gene data show CDR1 as MNHNS and CDR2 as SASEGT. The V gene lost 7 bases and the J gene lost 2 bases, with 11 bases spanning the gap. The CDR3 protein is CASIIQGNYGYTF. For the CDR3, the DNA is TGTGCCAGCATAATCCAGGGGAACTATGGCTACACCTTC.

The chain employs TRBV5-1 and TRBJ2-1, with D unresolved. There are 14 residues in the CDR3. The V and J ends lost 1 base and 9 bases respectively, with 14 bases between them. In germline, CDR1 is SGHRS, CDR2 YFSETQ. The CDR3 DNA reads TGCGCCAGCAGCTTGACCGCTGGGTTCGGTGAGCAGTTCTTC. This encodes CASSLTAGFGEQFF.

CDR3 sequence: CSATEGVLNTEAFF. The CDR3 region has the DNA TGCAGCGCAACCGAAGGGGTATTGAACACTGAAGCTTTCTTT. This chain joins TRBV29-1 and TRBJ1-1, with D tentatively TRBD1 (5 bases). The V end lost 7 bases, the J end lost 0 bases, and 15 bases lay between the germline ends. This CDR3 is built from 14 residues. Germline V gene lookup returns CDR1 SQVTM and CDR2 ANQGSEA.

This clone was observed a handful of times. The J gene is TRBJ2-2, the V gene TRBV6-1; 8 bases are shared with TRBD1. Trimming took 5 bases from V and 1 from J; bases not matched to a gene: 3. Germline CDR1 and CDR2: MNHNS and SASEGT. The CDR3 totals 15 residues. CDR3 DNA sequence: TGTGCCAGCAGTTTTGGACAGGGGAACACCGGGGAGCTGTTTTTT. It encodes CASSFGQGNTGELFF.

V usage is TRBV9 and J usage is TRBJ2-1, with D perhaps TRBD2 (6 bases). This CDR3 spans 15 amino acids. Germline-derived CDR1 and CDR2 are SGDLS and YYNGEE. V was cut by 6 bases and J by 7 bases, with 20 bases left in between. This chain's CDR3 is CASTGRTGVENEQFF. CDR3 in DNA: TGTGCCAGCACCGGTAGAACGGGAGTGGAGAATGAGCAGTTCTTC.

The rearrangement uses TRBV30 and TRBJ2-7, with a weak D call TRBD1 (6 bases). V lost 3 bases and J 0 bases, leaving 12 bases between the germline ends. The CDR3 extends over 14 amino acids. Germline CDR1 reads GTSNPN; CDR2 reads SVGIG (reference sequence). The CDR3 here is CAWSRDISSYEQYF. The CDR3 DNA is TGTGCCTGGAGCAGGGACATCAGCTCCTACGAGCAGTACTTC.

The chain recombines TRBV7-8 with TRBJ1-5, with TRBD1 matching over 7 bases. CDR3 length equals 17 residues. The V gene end was trimmed by 1 base and the J gene end by 1 base; junction bases not matched to a gene: 7. The V gene's germline CDR1 is SGHVS and CDR2 FQNEAQ. CDR3 in amino acids: CASSLVTGLSSNQPQHF. CDR3 in DNA: TGTGCCAGCAGCTTAGTGACAGGGTTGTCAAGCAATCAGCCCCAGCATTTT.

The rearrangement uses TRBV19 and TRBJ1-2; maybe TRBD1 (5 bases). The CDR3 contains 15 residues. Between the trimmed V and J ends, which lost 7 bases and 5 bases, there was a span of 20 bases. CDR1 and CDR2 from the germline V gene are LNHDA and SQIVND (reference sequence). CDR3 coding DNA: TGTGCCAGTAACACGGGGCAGCAACAACCTTATGGCTACACCTTC. Amino acids: CASNTGQQQPYGYTF.

The chain employs TRBV30 and TRBJ1-2; perhaps TRBD1 as D (6 bases). Trimming removed 0 bases from V and 0 bases from J, with 11 bases in between. Germline values: CDR1 GTSNPN, CDR2 SVGIG (reference sequence). The CDR3 extends over 15 amino acids. For the CDR3, the DNA is TGTGCCTGGAGTGTACAGTCAGGGGCTAACTATGGCTACACCTTC. Protein sequence: CAWSVQSGANYGYTF.

The genes are TRBV5-4 and TRBJ2-2; D not resolved. Germline V gene lookup returns CDR1 SGHNT and CDR2 YYREEE (reference sequence). The CDR3 consists of 14 residues. V lost 4 bases and J lost 1, with 8 bases in between. CDR3 residues: CASSQTWNTGELFF. CDR3 DNA sequence: TGTGCCAGCAGCCAGACTTGGAACACCGGGGAGCTGTTTTTT. Complete variable domain (other parts from reference TRBV5-4 and TRBJ2-2): ETGVTQSPTHLIKTRGQQVTLRCSSQSGHNTVSWYQQALGQGPQFIFQYYREEENGRGNFPPRFSGLQFPNYSSELNVNALELDDSALYLCASSQTWNTGELFFGEGSRLTVL.

The chain combines TRBV10-3 with TRBJ2-2; 11 bases match TRBD2. The CDR3 sequence is 17 residues long. Germline CDR1 and CDR2: ENHRY and SYGVKD. The J segment lost 6 bases and the V segment lost 3 bases, leaving 9 bases of the junction unmatched. In DNA form, the CDR3 reads TGTGCCATCAGTGAAACTAGCGGGGGCCCGGGGGCCGGGGAGCTGTTTTTT. Amino acids: CAISETSGGPGAGELFF.